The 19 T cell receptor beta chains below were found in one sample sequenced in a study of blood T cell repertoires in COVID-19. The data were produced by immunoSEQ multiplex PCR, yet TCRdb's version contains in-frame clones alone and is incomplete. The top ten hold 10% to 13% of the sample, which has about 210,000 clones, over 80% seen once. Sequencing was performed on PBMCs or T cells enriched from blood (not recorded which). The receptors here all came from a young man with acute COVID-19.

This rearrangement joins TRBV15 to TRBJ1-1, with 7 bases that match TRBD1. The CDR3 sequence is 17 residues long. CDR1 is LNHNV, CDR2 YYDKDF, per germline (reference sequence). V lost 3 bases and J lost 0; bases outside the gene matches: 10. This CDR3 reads CATSRGDSYTMNTEAFF. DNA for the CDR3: TGTGCCACCAGCAGGGGGGACAGCTACACCATGAACACTGAAGCTTTCTTT.

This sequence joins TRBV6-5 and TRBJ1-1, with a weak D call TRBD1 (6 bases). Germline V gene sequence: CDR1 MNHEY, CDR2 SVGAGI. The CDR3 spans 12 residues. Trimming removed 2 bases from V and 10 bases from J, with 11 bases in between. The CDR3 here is CASSYPDRRAFF. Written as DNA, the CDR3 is TGTGCCAGCAGTTACCCCGACAGGAGAGCTTTCTTT.

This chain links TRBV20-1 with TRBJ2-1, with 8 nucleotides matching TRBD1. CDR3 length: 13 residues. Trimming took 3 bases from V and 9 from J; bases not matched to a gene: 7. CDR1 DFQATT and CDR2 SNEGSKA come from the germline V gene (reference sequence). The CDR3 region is CSASTITGGEQFF. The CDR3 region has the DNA TGCAGTGCTAGTACAATCACAGGGGGTGAGCAGTTCTTC.

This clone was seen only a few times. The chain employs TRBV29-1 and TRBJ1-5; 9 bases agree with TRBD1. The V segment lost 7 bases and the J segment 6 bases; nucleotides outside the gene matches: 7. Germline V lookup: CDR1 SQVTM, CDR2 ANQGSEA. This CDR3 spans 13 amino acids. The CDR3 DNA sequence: TGCAGCGCCAGGGACAGGGAGCGTCAGCCCCAGCATTTT. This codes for CSARDRERQPQHF. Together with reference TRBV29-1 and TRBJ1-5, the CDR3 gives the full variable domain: SAVISQKPSRDICQRGTSLTIQCQVDSQVTMMFWYRQQPGQSLTLIATANQGSEATYESGFVIDKFPISRPNLTFSTLTVSNMSPEDSSIYLCSARDRERQPQHFGDGTRLSIL.

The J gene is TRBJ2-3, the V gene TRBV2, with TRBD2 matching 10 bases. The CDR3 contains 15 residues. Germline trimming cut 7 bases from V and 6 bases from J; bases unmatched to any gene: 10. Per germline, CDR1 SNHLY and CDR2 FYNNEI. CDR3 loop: CASTGSSGRPDTQYF. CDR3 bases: TGTGCCAGCACGGGATCTAGCGGGAGACCGGATACGCAGTATTTT.

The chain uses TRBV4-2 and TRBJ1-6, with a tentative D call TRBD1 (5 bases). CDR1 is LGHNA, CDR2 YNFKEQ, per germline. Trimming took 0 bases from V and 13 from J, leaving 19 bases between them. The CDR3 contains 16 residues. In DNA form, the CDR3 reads TGTGCCAGCAGCCAAGATTTGGGGCGGCAGGCCTTCCCCCTCCACTTT. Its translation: CASSQDLGRQAFPLHF.

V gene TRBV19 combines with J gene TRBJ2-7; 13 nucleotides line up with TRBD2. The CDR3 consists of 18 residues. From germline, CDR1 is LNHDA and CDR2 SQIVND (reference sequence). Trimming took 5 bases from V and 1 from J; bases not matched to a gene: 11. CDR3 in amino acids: CASSQKLAGGPGSYEQYF. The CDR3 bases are TGTGCCAGTAGTCAAAAACTAGCGGGAGGGCCTGGGTCCTACGAGCAGTACTTC.

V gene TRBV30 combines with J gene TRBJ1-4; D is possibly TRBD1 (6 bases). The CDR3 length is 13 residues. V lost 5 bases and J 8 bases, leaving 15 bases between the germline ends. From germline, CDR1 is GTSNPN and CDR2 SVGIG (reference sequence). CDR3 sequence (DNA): TGTGCCTGGGGGGCAGGGGACGAAGAAAAACTGTTTTTT. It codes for CAWGAGDEEKLFF.

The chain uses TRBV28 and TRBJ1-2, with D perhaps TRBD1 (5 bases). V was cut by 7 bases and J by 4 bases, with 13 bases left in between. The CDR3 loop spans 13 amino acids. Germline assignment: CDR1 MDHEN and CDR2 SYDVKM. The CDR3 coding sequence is TGTGCCAGCATTCCACAGGCCCGCTATGGCTACACCTTC. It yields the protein CASIPQARYGYTF.

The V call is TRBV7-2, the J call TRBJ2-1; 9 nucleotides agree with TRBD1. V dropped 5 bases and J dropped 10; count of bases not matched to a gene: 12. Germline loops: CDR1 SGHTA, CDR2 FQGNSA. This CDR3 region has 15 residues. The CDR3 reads CASSADRGSSREQFF. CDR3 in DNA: TGTGCCAGCAGCGCGGACAGGGGATCGTCCAGGGAGCAGTTCTTC. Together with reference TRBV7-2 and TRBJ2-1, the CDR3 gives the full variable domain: GAGVSQSPSNKVTEKGKDVELRCDPISGHTALYWYRQSLGQGLEFLIYFQGNSAPDKSGLPSDRFSAERTGGSVSTLTIQRTQQEDSAVYLCASSADRGSSREQFFGPGTRLTVL.

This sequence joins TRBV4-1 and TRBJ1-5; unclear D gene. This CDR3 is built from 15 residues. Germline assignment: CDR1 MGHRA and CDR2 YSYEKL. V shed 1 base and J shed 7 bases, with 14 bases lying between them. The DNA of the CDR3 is TGCGCCAGCAGCCAAGTCCCGGGGTTGAGCCAGCCCCAGCATTTT. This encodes CASSQVPGLSQPQHF.

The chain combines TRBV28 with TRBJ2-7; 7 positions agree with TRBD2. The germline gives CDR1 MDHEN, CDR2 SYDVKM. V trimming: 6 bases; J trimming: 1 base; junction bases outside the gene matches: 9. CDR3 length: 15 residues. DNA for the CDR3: TGTGCCAGCAGGGGCGCTAGCGGAGATTCCTACGAGCAGTACTTC. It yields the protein CASRGASGDSYEQYF.

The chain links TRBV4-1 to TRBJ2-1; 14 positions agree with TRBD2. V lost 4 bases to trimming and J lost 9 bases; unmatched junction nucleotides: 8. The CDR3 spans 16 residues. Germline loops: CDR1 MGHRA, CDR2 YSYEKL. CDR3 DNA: TGCGCCAGCAGCCTTTCCCCGGGACTAGCGGGAGCTGAGCAGTTCTTC. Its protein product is CASSLSPGLAGAEQFF.

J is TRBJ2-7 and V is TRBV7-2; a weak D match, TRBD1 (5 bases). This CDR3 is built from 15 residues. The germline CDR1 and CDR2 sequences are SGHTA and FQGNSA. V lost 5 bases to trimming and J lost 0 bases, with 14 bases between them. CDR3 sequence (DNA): TGTGCCAGCAGCCCGACAGCGCTGCACTCCTACGAGCAGTACTTC. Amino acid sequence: CASSPTALHSYEQYF. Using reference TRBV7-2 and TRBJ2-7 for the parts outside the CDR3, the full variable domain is GAGVSQSPSNKVTEKGKDVELRCDPISGHTALYWYRQSLGQGLEFLIYFQGNSAPDKSGLPSDRFSAERTGGSVSTLTIQRTQQEDSAVYLCASSPTALHSYEQYFGPGTRLTVT.

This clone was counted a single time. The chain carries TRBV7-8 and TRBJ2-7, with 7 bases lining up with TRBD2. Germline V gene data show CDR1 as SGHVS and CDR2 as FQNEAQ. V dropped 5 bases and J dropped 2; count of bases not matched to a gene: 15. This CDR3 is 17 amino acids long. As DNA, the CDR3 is TGTGCCAGCAGCCCCTACCAAAGATCAAGCGGGACCTACGAGCAGTACTTC. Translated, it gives CASSPYQRSSGTYEQYF. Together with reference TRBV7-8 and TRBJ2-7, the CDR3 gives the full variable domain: GAGVSQSPRYKVAKRGQDVALRCDPISGHVSLFWYQQALGQGPEFLTYFQNEAQLDKSGLPSDRFFAERPEGSVSTLKIQRTQQEDSAVYLCASSPYQRSSGTYEQYFGPGTRLTVT.

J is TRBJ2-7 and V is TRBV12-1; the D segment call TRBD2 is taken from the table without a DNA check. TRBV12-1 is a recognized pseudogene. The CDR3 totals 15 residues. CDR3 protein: CASSFGGQGHREQYF. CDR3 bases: TGTGCCAGCAGCTTCGGGGGGCAGGGTCATAGGGAGCAGTACTTC.

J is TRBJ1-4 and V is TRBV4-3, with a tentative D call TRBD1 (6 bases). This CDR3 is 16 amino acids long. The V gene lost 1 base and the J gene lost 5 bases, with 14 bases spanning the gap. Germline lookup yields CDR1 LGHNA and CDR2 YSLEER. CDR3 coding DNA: TGCGCCAGCAGCCAAGGGACCGGGACACCGAATGAAAAACTGTTTTTT. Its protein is CASSQGTGTPNEKLFF.

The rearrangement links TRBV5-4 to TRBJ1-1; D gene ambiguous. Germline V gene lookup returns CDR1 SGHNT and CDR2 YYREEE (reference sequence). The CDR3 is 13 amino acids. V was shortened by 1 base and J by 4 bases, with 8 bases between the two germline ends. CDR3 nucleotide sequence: TGTGCCAGCAGCTTGCCGCGGGGCACTGAAGCTTTCTTT. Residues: CASSLPRGTEAFF.

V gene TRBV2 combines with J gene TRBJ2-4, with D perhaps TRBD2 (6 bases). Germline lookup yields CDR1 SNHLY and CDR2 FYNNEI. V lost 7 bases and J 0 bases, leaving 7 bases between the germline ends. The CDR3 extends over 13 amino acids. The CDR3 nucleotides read TGTGCCAGCATCGGGAGAGCCAAAAACATTCAGTACTTC. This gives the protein CASIGRAKNIQYF.